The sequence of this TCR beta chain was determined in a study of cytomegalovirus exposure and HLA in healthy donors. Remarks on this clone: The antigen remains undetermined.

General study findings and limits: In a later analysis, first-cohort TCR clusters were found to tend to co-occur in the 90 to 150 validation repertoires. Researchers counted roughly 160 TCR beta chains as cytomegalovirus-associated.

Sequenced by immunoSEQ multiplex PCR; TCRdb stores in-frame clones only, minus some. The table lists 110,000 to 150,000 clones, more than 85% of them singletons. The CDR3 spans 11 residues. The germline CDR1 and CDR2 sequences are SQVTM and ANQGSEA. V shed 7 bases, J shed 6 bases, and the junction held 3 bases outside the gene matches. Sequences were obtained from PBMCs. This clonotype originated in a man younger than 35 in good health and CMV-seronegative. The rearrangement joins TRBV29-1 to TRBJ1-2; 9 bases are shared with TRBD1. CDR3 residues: CSDRGLNGYTF. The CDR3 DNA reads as TGCAGCGACAGGGGGCTCAATGGCTACACCTTC.